This paragraph covers one TCR beta chain sequence. This clonotype was counted ten times or more. Its antigen is currently not known. Base-call qualities are not available, and no considerably larger clone is one nucleotide away. The sequencer listed for this sample is Illumina HiSeq 1500. The raw public reads went through TCRdb reprocessing: fastp at Q25, MiXCR clone calling, in-frame beta chains kept. Here each entry gathers all rows of one CDR3 protein and keeps the most common genes and DNA. In all, the sample holds approximately 110,000 distinct CDR3 sequences, and under 35% of those were seen once. The ten largest clones add up to less than 45% of the sample. Compared with germline, V lacks 7 bases and J lacks 4 bases; bases without a gene match: 13. As encoded in the germline V gene, CDR1 is SGHVS while CDR2 is FQNEAQ. Reading from cysteine to phenylalanine, the CDR3 counts 16 amino acids. Left in the record is the CDR3 DNA by itself, 48 bases read in frame from the first base.

The treatment or condition label on this specimen signifies: in vitro stimulation with specific CMV peptide epitopes to enrich CMV-specific T cells. This entry belongs to a study of T cell repertoires in cytomegalovirus infection (dated by TCRdb to about 2019). Broadly, across the study: Peptide stimulations targeted recently identified HLA-C-restricted CMV epitopes, whose presentation resists viral immunomodulation, together with well-studied HLA-B-restricted epitopes. The HLA type of each donor mattered for the analysis, because public TCR beta signatures pointed to carriage of CMV infection along with the matching HLA type. Study-wide conclusions, independent of this receptor: Carriers of CMV infection plus the relevant HLA type were discriminated by the cumulative frequency of public TCR beta family members in the study cohort and in an independent roughly 370-donor cohort. The ex vivo response was dominated by HLA-C-restricted CMV-specific TCR beta clonotypes, which also provided the single most frequent clonotype in two of eight donors.

Material: CD8+ T cells from cultured PBMCs, obtained from culture after CMV antigen stimulation. This clonotype was sampled from a human donor in good health (CMV status not recorded). Some clones in this sample may be carry-over from other donors' samples. Recombination connected TRBV7-8 to TRBJ2-1, with 7 middle bases fitting TRBD1. The CDR3 region reads CASTSGWGQTYNEQFF. The sequenced DNA: TGTGCCAGCACCTCCGGATGGGGACAGACTTACAATGAGCAGTTCTTC.